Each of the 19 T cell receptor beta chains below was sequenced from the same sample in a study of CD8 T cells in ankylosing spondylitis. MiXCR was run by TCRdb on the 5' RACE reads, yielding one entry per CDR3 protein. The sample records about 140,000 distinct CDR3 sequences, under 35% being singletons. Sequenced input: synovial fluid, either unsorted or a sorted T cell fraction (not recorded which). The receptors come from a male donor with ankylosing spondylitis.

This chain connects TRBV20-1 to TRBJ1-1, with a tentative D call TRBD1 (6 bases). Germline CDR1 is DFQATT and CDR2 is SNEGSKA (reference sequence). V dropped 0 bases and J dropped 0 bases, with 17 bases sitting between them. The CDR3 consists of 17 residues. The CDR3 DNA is TGCAGTGCTAGAGATCGGAGGACGGGACACATGAACACTGAAGCTTTCTTT. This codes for CSARDRRTGHMNTEAFF.

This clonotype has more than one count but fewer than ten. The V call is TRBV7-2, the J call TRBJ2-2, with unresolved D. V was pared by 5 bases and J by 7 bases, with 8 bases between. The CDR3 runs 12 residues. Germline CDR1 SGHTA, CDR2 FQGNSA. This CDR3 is CASSPTSGELFF. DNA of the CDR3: TGTGCCAGCAGCCCTACAAGCGGGGAGCTGTTTTTT.

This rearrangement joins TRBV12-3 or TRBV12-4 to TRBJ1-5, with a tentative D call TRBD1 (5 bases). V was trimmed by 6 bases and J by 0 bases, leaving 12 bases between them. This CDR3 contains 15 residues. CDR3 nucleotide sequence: TGTGCCAGCAGAAAAGACAGCGATAGCAATCAGCCCCAGCATTTT. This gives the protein CASRKDSDSNQPQHF.

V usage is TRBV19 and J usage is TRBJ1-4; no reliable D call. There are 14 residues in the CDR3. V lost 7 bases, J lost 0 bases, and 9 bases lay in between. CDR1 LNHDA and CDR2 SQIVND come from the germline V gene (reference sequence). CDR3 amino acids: CASTDRATNEKLFF. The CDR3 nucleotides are TGTGCCAGTACCGACCGGGCAACTAATGAAAAACTGTTTTTT.

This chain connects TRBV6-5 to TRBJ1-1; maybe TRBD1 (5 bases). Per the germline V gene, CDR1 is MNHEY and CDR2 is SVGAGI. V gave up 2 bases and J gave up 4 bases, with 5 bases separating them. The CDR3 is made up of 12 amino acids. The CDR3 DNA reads TGTGCCAGCAGTTACGGGGCCACTGAAGCTTTCTTT. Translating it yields CASSYGATEAFF.

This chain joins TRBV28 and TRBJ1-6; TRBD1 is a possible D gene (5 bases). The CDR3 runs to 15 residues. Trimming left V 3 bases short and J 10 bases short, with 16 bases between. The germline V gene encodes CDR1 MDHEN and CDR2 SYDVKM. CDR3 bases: TGTGCCAGCAGTTTGGGGGGTGCGTGGGAGTCACCCCTCCACTTT. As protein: CASSLGGAWESPLHF.

CDR3 sequence: CSVITGTREKLFF. DNA of the CDR3: TGCAGCGTCATCACAGGGACGAGGGAAAAACTGTTTTTT. The J gene is TRBJ1-4, the V gene TRBV29-1, with D possibly matching TRBD1 (6 bases). The CDR3 covers 13 residues. V lost 6 bases to trimming and J lost 8 bases, with 16 bases between them. Germline V gene data show CDR1 as SQVTM and CDR2 as ANQGSEA.

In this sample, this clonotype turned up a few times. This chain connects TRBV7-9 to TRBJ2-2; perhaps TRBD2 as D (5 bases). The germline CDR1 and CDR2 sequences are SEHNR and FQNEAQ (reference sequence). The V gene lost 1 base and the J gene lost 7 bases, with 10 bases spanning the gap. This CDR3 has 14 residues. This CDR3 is CASSLVASGGELFF. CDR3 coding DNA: TGTGCCAGCAGCTTAGTAGCGTCCGGCGGGGAGCTGTTTTTT. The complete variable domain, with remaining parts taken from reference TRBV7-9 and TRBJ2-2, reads DTGVSQNPRHKITKRGQNVTFRCDPISEHNRLYWYRQTLGQGPEFLTYFQNEAQLEKSRLLSDRFSAERPKGSFSTLEIQRTEQGDSAMYLCASSLVASGGELFFGEGSRLTVL.

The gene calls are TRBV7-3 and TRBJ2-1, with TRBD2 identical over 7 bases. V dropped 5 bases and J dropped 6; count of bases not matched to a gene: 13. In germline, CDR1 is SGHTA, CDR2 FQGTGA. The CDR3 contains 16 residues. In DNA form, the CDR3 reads TGTGCCAGCAGCAGAACCGGGACTACCCAATTCAATGAGCAGTTCTTC. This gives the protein CASSRTGTTQFNEQFF.

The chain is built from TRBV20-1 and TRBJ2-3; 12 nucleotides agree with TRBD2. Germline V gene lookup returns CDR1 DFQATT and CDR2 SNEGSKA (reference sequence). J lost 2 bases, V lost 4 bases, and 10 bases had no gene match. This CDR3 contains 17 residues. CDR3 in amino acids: CSANERLAGDYTDTQYF. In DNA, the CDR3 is TGCAGTGCTAACGAGCGACTAGCGGGGGATTACACAGATACGCAGTATTTT.

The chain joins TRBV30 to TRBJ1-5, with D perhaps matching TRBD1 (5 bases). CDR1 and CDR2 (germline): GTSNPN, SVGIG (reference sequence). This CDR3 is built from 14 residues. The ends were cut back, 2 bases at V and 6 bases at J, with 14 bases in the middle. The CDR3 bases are TGTGCCTGGAGTCGGGGGAGGGACGGTCAGCCCCAGCATTTT. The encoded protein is CAWSRGRDGQPQHF.

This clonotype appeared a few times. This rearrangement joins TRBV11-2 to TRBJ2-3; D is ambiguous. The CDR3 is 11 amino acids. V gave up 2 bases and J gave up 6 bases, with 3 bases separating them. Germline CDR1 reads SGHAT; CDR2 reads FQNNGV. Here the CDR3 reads CASSLRDTQYF. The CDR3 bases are TGTGCCAGCAGCTTAAGGGATACGCAGTATTTT.

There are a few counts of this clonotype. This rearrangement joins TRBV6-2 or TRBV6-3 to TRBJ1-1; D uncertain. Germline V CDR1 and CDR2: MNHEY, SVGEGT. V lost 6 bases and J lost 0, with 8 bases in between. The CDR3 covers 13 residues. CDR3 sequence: CASRQFMNTEAFF. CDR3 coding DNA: TGTGCCAGCAGACAGTTCATGAACACTGAAGCTTTCTTT.

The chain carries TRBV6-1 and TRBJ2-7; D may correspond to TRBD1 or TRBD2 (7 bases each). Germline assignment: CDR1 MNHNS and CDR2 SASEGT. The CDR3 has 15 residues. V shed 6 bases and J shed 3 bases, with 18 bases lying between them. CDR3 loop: CASSPPQGGRYEQYF. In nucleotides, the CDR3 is TGTGCCAGCAGCCCCCCCCAGGGGGGGCGCTACGAGCAGTACTTC.

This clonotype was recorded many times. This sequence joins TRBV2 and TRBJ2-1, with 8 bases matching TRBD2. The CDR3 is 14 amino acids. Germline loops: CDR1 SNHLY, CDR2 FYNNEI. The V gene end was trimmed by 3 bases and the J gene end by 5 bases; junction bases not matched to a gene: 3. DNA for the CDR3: TGTGCCAGCAGTGAGCGGGAGGATAACAATGAGCAGTTCTTC. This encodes CASSEREDNNEQFF.

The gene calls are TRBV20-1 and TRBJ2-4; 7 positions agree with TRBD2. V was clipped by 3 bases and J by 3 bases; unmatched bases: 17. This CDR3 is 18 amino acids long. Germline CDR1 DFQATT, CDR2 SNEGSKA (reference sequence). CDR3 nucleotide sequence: TGCAGTGCTAGGGTCGATGGAGGGAGGGCGGGAGACAAAAACATTCAGTACTTC. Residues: CSARVDGGRAGDKNIQYF.

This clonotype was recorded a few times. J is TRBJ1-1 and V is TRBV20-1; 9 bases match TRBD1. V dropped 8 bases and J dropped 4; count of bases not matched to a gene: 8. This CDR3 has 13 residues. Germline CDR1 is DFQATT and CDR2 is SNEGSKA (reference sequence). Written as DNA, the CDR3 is TGCAGTCCAGACAGGGGGAGCCTCACTGAAGCTTTCTTT. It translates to CSPDRGSLTEAFF.

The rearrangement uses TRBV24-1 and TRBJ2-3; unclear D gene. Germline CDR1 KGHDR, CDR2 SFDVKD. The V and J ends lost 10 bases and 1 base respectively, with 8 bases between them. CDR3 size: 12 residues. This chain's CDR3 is CATRSGTDTQYF. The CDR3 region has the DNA TGTGCCACACGATCAGGCACAGATACGCAGTATTTT.

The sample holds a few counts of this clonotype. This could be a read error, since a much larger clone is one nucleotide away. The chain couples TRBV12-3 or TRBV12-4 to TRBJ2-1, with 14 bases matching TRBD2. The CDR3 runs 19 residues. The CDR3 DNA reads TGTGCCCGCAGTACCGGGACTAGCGGGAGAGGGTCATTGGTGAATGAGCAGTTCTTC. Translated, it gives CARSTGTSGRGSLVNEQFF.